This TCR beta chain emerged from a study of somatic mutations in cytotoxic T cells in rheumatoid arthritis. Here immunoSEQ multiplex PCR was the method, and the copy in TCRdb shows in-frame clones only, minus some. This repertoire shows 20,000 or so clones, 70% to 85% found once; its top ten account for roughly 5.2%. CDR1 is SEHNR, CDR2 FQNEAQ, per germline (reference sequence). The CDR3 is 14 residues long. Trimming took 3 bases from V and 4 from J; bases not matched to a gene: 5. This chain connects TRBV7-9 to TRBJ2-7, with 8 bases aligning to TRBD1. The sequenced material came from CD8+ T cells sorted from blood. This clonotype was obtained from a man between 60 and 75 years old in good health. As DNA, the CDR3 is TGTGCCAGCAGCTTTACAGGGGGGCGGTACGAGCAGTACTTC. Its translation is CASSFTGGRYEQYF.